This T cell receptor (beta chain) comes out of a study of OX40 agonist ivuxolimab in advanced cancers. In the study overall: Ivuxolimab, which targeted the costimulatory receptor OX40 (CD134), was an agonistic, fully human IgG2 monoclonal antibody. Intravenous ivuxolimab was administered to patients every 2 weeks at six dose levels: 0.01, 0.1, 0.3, 1.5, 3 and 10 mg/kg. Among the roughly 50 dose-escalation patients, 19 had hepatocellular carcinoma, about 15 melanoma, 9 renal cell carcinoma and 9 head and neck cancer. In the dose-escalation cohort, more than 75% of patients were male, and the mean age was roughly 60 years, with a range of about 23 to 85. Patients were allowed to have had prior anti-PD-1, anti-PD-L1 or anti-CTLA-4 therapy, and 40% of the dose-escalation patients had been treated with checkpoint inhibitors. Partial responses were achieved by three dose-escalation patients, of whom one had hepatocellular carcinoma and two had cutaneous melanoma. The purpose of peripheral TCRbeta sequencing was to test whether ivuxolimab changed TCR sequence diversity and led to clonal T-cell expansion. The paper describes the monotherapy dose-escalation part (N of about 54 patients) of the phase I trial of ivuxolimab.

The germline V gene encodes CDR1 LNHDA and CDR2 SQIVND (reference sequence). The CDR3 covers 15 residues, taking in both the cysteine and the phenylalanine. Kept here is only the CDR3 DNA, which spans 45 bases and is read in frame from base 1. The junction shows trimming of 3 bases on V and 4 bases on J, and the gene matches do not reach 6 bases of it. The trial excluded patients who had a history of autoimmune disease or were on systemic immunosuppression. Peripheral blood for TCR sequencing was drawn from every dose cohort at baseline, at cycle 4 day 1 and at cycle 7 day 1. Samples were obtained from an open-label, multicenter, first-in-human phase I dose-escalation trial of ivuxolimab. Adults with locally advanced or metastatic head and neck squamous cell, hepatocellular, melanoma or renal cell carcinoma were enrolled in the trial. CD4+ and CD8+ T cells were sorted separately from peripheral blood before TCR sequencing.

As to this clone: Which antigen it targets is not known. There are no base qualities to consult, and no much larger clone falls within one base.

Genomic DNA was extracted from sorted cells for sequencing of the TCRbeta CDR3 region. The immunoSEQ Assay was used for sequencing of TCRbeta CDR3 regions. The source is immuneACCESS, and TCRdb retained only in-frame sequences with V and J called. Part of the clones is not carried over; for the studies checked, unresolved V genes explain less than half of this, and the remainder is unexplained. The sample table holds more than 80,000 clones, of which about 89% were seen once. Together, the top ten hold roughly 8.9% of the sample. The investigation overall reported the following: Low levels of normalized T-cell clonal expansion were also seen in some nonresponding patients. Which antigens the clonally expanded peripheral T cells were specific for was not determined. In the 0.1-3.0 mg/kg groups, partial responders were among the patients with the lowest normalized peripheral clonal expansion, particularly in CD8+ T cells. At doses of 0.1 to 3.0 mg/kg, clonal expansion of both CD4+ and CD8+ T cells in blood was seen between baseline and week 6. After ivuxolimab, more expanded clones were found on average in CD8+ T cells than in CD4+ T cells.

The source was CD4+ or CD8+ T cells sorted from blood, collected in a trial of the OX40 agonist ivuxolimab. In this chain, TRBV19 is recombined with TRBJ2-1; 7 central bases correspond to TRBD2. The clonotype originates from an adult with an advanced solid tumor such as melanoma, head and neck, liver or kidney cancer. The sequence in DNA is TGTGCCAGTAGTATCGTTGCGGGAGCTTACAATGAGCAGTTCTTC. Translated, this gives CASSIVAGAYNEQFF. Beyond the CDR3, the reference TRBV19 and TRBJ2-1 genes provide the residues; the full variable domain reads: DGGITQSPKYLFRKEGQNVTLSCEQNLNHDAMYWYRQDPGQGLRLIYYSQIVNDFQKGDIAEGYSVSREKKESFPLTVTSAQKNPTAFYLCASSIVAGAYNEQFFGPGTRLTVL.